What follows is one T cell receptor beta chain and its context. Its target is not known. This sample was included in a study of tumor-infiltrating lymphocytes in primary liver carcinoma. Across the study: These patients were men and women whose ages were 30 to 69 years. Study results and limitations: Representation across all five tumor regions was limited to only about 7-24% of top clones. Significantly larger top-250-clone fractions were found in tumors than in blood (p = 0.039). For tumor-adjacent and tumor-blood pairs, overlap was less than that seen for tumor region pairs.

Unsorted bulk tissue, about 18-31 mg of it, served as the source for co-extraction of RNA and DNA. Using a constant-region primer together with ProtoScript II reverse transcriptase, TCR beta cDNA was made from roughly 500 ng of total RNA. Researchers made the TCR beta libraries by running three nested multiplex PCR rounds with slightly modified ARM-PCR. TCRdb independently ran MiXCR on the multiplex PCR reads; one entry per CDR3 protein. The table includes some 110,000 distinct CDR3 sequences, approximately 78% detected once. Sequencing was performed on liver tumor tissue from sampling region 3. Subset in this sample: tumor region T3, left-lateral pole. This clonotype was obtained from a man aged 40-49 years with primary liver carcinoma and hepatitis B virus infection.

The CDR3 reads CSVESGRGYEQYF. The CDR3 coding sequence is TGCAGCGTTGAATCTGGCAGAGGCTACGAGCAGTACTTC. The chain combines TRBV29-1 with TRBJ2-7; D not certain. The CDR3 length is 13 residues. V gave up 2 bases and J gave up 3 bases, with 11 bases separating them. In germline, CDR1 is SQVTM, CDR2 ANQGSEA.